A selection of T cell receptor beta chains follows, all from one sample in a study of T cells in Graves' hyperthyroidism and ophthalmopathy. TCRdb processed the multiplex PCR reads anew with MiXCR; each CDR3 protein has one entry. The sample holds 200,000 or so distinct CDR3 sequences, less than 20% seen once. Specimen: blood. The receptors here all came from a woman between 50 and 59 years old with Graves' hyperthyroidism. The CDR3 runs from the conserved cysteine through the conserved F or W. D genes are given only for firm matches. Expanded clones are given a class, and other clones once, few, many or no size at all.

.	TRBV5-5	.	TRBJ2-3	CASSFDVQDTQYF	TGTGCCAGCAGCTTCGACGTACAAGATACGCAGTATTTT
many	TRBV7-2	TRBD2	TRBJ2-7	CASRRGTSGSPLYEQYF	TGTGCCAGCAGGCGGGGGACTAGCGGGAGCCCCCTCTACGAGCAGTACTTC
many	TRBV5-5	.	TRBJ2-3	CASSFRADTQYF	TGTGCCAGCAGCTTCAGGGCAGATACGCAGTATTTT
many	TRBV30	.	TRBJ1-2	CAWSAIAGSGYTF	TGTGCCTGGAGCGCAATAGCCGGGTCTGGCTACACCTTC
many	TRBV6-5	.	TRBJ1-1	CASSYPNRGGSTEAFF	TGTGCCAGCAGTTACCCAAACCGGGGGGGGAGCACTGAAGCTTTCTTT
few	TRBV12-3/TRBV12-4	TRBD2	TRBJ2-7	CASSLAGLAAAYEQYF	TGTGCCAGCAGTTTAGCGGGACTAGCGGCCGCCTACGAGCAGTACTTC
few	TRBV7-2	.	TRBJ2-1	CASSTRGPQFF	TGTGCCAGCAGCACGAGAGGCCCGCAGTTCTTC
many	TRBV20-1	TRBD1	TRBJ1-1	CSATGTGATEAFF	TGCAGTGCTACCGGGACAGGGGCCACTGAAGCTTTCTTT
many	TRBV7-6	.	TRBJ2-7	CASSLEQAVYEQYF	TGTGCCAGCAGCTTAGAACAGGCCGTCTACGAGCAGTACTTC
many	TRBV12-3/TRBV12-4	TRBD1	TRBJ2-2	CASSWDRGYTGELFF	TGTGCCAGCAGTTGGGACAGGGGATACACCGGGGAGCTGTTTTTT
many	TRBV7-9	TRBD2	TRBJ2-1	CASSWPGLAALNEQFF	TGTGCCAGCAGCTGGCCGGGACTAGCGGCACTCAATGAGCAGTTCTTC
.	TRBV24-1	.	TRBJ2-7	CATTGEQYF	TGTGCCACCACCGGGGAGCAGTACTTC
many	TRBV20-1	TRBD2	TRBJ2-7	CSAPRTSGPTLETYEQYF	TGCAGTGCTCCTCGGACTAGCGGGCCAACACTTGAGACCTACGAGCAGTACTTC
few	TRBV6-1	.	TRBJ1-4	CASRDDAASLNEKLFF	TGTGCCAGCAGGGACGACGCTGCTTCCCTTAATGAAAAACTGTTTTTT
many	TRBV28	.	TRBJ1-1	CASSKYGGTEAFF	TGTGCCAGCAGCAAGTACGGGGGGACTGAAGCTTTCTTT
many	TRBV19	.	TRBJ2-2	CASSLSWTGELFF	TGTGCCAGTAGTCTCTCTTGGACAGGGGAGCTGTTTTTT